The TCR beta chain under discussion was sequenced for a study of identical twins. The study, taken as a whole, reports: The degree of excess twin sharing was weaker in beta out-of-frame sequences.

A universal primer binding site was introduced by template switching. The final cDNA contained unique molecular identifiers. A single record per CDR3 protein comes from TCRdb applying MiXCR to the 5' RACE reads. The sample has about 520,000 distinct CDR3 sequences, roughly a fifth seen once; the top ten hold about 0.99%. This clonotype was observed a handful of times. The antigen is not known. V trimming: 6 bases; J trimming: 0 bases; junction bases outside the gene matches: 9. The germline gives CDR1 SGHRS, CDR2 YFSETQ. This CDR3 contains 15 residues. This sample was shared with a second study, whose subject was T cells expressing NK-cell markers. This second study says: In several donors, dominant clonotypes made up about 25-65% of CD3+CD56-NKG2C+ cells.

Sequences were obtained from CD4+ T cells sorted from blood. This TCR came from a young woman in good health. V gene TRBV5-1 combines with J gene TRBJ2-7; the match to TRBD2 covers 7 bases. The CDR3 region has the DNA TGCGCCAGCAAAATAAGCCGGGACTACTCCTACGAGCAGTACTTC. It codes for CASKISRDYSYEQYF.